A selection of T cell receptor beta chains follows, all from one sample in a study of blood T cell repertoires in COVID-19. Assay used: immunoSEQ multiplex PCR; TCRdb lists only in-frame clones, some missing. The data hold fewer than 350,000 clones, with approximately 86% observed a single time. The sample comprised peripheral blood. These receptors were collected from a middle-aged man with active or convalescent COVID-19. Both conserved end residues are part of each CDR3. A D gene is named only where the DNA matches it firmly. Expanded clones get a size class; other rows say once, few or many, or leave the size out.

j_gene,v_gene,d_gene,abundance,CDR3aa,CDR3nt
TRBJ1-3,TRBV6-5,NA,once,CASSYGPPGDTIYF,TGTGCCAGCAGTTACGGTCCCCCGGGGGACACCATATATTTT
TRBJ1-4,TRBV18,TRBD1,few,CASSPSPGQQKANEKLFF,TGTGCCAGCTCACCTTCCCCGGGACAGCAAAAGGCTAATGAAAAACTGTTTTTT
TRBJ2-5,TRBV28,TRBD2,NA,CASSFSGGRAGETQYF,TGTGCCAGCAGTTTCAGTGGTGGGAGGGCAGGGGAGACCCAGTACTTC
TRBJ1-5,TRBV29-1,TRBD1,NA,CSVTWTGGWDQPQHF,TGCAGCGTCACGTGGACAGGGGGATGGGATCAGCCCCAGCATTTT
TRBJ2-1,TRBV6-5,NA,once,CASSYLAGEQFF,TGTGCCAGCAGTTACCTTGCGGGCGAGCAGTTCTTC
TRBJ1-2,TRBV9,NA,NA,CASTPQDKDYWSLHGYTF,TGTGCCAGCACCCCCCAGGACAAGGACTATTGGAGCCTTCATGGCTACACCTTC
TRBJ1-5,TRBV28,TRBD1,NA,CASSLGQGSQPQHF,TGTGCCAGCAGTCTCGGACAGGGGAGTCAGCCCCAGCATTTT
TRBJ1-6,TRBV7-8,NA,NA,CASSLEGGFMNSPLHF,TGTGCCAGCAGCTTAGAGGGGGGGTTCATGAATTCACCCCTCCACTTT
TRBJ1-1,TRBV3-1/TRBV3-2,TRBD1,NA,CASSKTGADTEAFF,TGTGCCAGCAGTAAGACAGGGGCCGACACTGAAGCTTTCTTT
TRBJ2-3,TRBV5-1,TRBD2,NA,CASTRGATDTQYF,TGCGCCAGCACGCGGGGGGCAACAGATACGCAGTATTTT
TRBJ1-1,TRBV4-1,NA,NA,CASSPVLGLNTEAFF,TGCGCCAGCAGCCCCGTCCTAGGCCTGAACACTGAAGCTTTCTTT
TRBJ2-6,TRBV5-1,NA,NA,CASSLAFSGANVLTF,TGCGCCAGCAGCTTGGCATTCTCTGGGGCCAACGTCCTGACTTTC
TRBJ2-2,TRBV5-1,TRBD1,NA,CASREPGQGGTGELFF,TGCGCCAGCAGGGAGCCGGGACAGGGGGGCACCGGGGAGCTGTTTTTT
TRBJ2-3,TRBV4-2,NA,NA,CASSQDGQSTDTQYF,TGTGCCAGCAGCCAAGATGGGCAGAGCACAGATACGCAGTATTTT
TRBJ1-2,TRBV12-3/TRBV12-4,NA,NA,CASSLGTYGYTF,TGTGCCAGCAGTTTGGGCACGTATGGCTACACCTTC